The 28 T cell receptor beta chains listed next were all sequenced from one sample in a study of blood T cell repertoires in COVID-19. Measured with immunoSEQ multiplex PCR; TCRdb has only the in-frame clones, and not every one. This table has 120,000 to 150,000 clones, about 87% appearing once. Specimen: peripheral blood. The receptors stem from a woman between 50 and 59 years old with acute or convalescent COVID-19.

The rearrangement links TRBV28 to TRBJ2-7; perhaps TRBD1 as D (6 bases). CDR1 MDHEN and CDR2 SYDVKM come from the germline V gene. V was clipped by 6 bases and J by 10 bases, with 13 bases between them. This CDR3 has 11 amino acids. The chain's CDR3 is CASSLHRDQYF. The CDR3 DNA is TGTGCCAGCAGCCTCCACAGGGACCAGTACTTC.

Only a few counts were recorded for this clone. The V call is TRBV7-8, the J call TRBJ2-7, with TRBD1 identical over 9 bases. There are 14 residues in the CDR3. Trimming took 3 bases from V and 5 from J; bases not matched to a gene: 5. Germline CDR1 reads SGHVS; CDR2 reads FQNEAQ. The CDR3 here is CASSFRTGVNEQYF. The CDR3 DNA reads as TGTGCCAGCAGCTTTAGGACAGGGGTCAACGAGCAGTACTTC.

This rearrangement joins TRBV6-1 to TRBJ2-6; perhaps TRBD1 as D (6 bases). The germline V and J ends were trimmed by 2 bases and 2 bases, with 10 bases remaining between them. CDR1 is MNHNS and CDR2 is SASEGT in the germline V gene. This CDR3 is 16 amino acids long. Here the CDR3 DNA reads TGTGCCAGCAGTGAACAGGGGCAGGCTGGGGCCAACGTCCTGACTTTC. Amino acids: CASSEQGQAGANVLTF.

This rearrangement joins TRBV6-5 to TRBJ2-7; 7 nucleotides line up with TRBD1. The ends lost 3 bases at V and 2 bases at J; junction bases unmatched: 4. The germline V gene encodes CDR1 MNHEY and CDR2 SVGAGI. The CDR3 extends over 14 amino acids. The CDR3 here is CASSYSGTAYEQYF. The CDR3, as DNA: TGTGCCAGCAGTTATTCAGGGACAGCCTACGAGCAGTACTTC.

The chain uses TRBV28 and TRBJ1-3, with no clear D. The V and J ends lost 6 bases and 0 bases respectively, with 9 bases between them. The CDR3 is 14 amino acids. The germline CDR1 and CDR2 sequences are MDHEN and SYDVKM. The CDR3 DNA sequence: TGTGCCAGCAGACTATCGAGCTCTGGAAACACCATATATTTT. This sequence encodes CASRLSSSGNTIYF. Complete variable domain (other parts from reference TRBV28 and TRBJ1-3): DVKVTQSSRYLVKRTGEKVFLECVQDMDHENMFWYRQDPGLGLRLIYFSYDVKMKEKGDIPEGYSVSREKKERFSLILESASTNQTSMYLCASRLSSSGNTIYFGEGSWLTVV.

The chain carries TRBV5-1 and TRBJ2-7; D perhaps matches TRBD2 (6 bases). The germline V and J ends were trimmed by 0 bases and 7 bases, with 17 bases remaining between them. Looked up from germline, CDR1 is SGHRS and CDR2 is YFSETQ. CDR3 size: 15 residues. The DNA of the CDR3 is TGCGCCAGCAGCTTGGAACTAGCACCCGTGGGGGAGCAGTACTTC. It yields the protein CASSLELAPVGEQYF.

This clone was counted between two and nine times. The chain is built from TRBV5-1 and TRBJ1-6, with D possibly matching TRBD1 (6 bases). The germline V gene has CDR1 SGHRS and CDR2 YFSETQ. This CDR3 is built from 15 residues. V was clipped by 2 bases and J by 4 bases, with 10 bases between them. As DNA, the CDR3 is TGCGCCAGCAGCTTACGGGGGGCTTATAATTCACCCCTCCACTTT. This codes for CASSLRGAYNSPLHF. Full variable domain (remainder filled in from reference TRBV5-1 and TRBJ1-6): KAGVTQTPRYLIKTRGQQVTLSCSPISGHRSVSWYQQTPGQGLQFLFEYFSETQRNKGNFPGRFSGRQFSNSRSEMNVSTLELGDSALYLCASSLRGAYNSPLHFGNGTRLTVT.

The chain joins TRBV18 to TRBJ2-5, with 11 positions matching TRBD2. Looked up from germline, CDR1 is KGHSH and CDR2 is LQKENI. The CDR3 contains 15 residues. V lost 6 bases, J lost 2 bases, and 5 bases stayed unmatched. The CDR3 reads CASSPRTSGQETQYF. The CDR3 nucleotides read TGTGCCAGCTCCCCGAGGACTAGCGGGCAAGAGACCCAGTACTTC.

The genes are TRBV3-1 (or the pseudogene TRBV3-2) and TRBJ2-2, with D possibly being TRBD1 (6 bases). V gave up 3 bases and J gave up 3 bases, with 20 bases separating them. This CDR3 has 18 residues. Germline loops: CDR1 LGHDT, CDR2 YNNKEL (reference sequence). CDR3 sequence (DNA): TGTGCCAGCAGCCATCGTTCAGGGGTGGTAGGTTACACCGGGGAGCTGTTTTTT. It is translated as CASSHRSGVVGYTGELFF.

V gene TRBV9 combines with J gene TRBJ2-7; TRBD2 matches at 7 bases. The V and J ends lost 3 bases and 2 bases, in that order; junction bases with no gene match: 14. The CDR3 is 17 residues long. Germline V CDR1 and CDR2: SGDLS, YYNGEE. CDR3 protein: CASSAPTTLAAPYEQYF. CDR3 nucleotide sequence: TGTGCCAGCAGCGCCCCAACGACTCTAGCGGCACCCTACGAGCAGTACTTC.

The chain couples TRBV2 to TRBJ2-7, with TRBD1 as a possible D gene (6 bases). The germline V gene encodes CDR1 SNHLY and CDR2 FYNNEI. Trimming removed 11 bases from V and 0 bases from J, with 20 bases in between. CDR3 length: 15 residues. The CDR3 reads CACPDSHLNSYEQYF. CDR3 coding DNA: TGTGCCTGTCCGGACAGCCACCTTAACTCCTACGAGCAGTACTTC. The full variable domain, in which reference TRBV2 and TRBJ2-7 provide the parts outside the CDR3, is EPEVTQTPSHQVTQMGQEVILRCVPISNHLYFYWYRQILGQKVEFLVSFYNNEISEKSEIFDDQFSVERPDGSNFTLKIRSTKLEDSAMYFCACPDSHLNSYEQYFGPGTRLTVT.

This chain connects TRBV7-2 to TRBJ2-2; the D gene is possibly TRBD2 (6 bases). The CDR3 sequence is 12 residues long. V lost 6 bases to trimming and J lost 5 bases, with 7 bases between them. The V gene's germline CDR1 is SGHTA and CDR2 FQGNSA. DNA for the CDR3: TGTGCCAGCAGTCGGGGGACCGGGGAGCTGTTTTTT. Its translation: CASSRGTGELFF.

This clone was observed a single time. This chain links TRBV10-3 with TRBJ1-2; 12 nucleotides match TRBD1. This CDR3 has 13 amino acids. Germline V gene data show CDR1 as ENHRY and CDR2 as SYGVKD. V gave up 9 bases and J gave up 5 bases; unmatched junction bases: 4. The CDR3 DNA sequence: TGTGCCATAGGGACAGGGGGCGATTATGGCTACACCTTC. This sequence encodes CAIGTGGDYGYTF.

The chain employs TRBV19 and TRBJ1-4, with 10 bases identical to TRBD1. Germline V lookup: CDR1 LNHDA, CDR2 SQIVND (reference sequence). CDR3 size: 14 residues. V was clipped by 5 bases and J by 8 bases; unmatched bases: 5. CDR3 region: CASSGDRGGEKLFF. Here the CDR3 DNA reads TGTGCCAGTAGTGGGGACAGGGGCGGCGAAAAACTGTTTTTT.

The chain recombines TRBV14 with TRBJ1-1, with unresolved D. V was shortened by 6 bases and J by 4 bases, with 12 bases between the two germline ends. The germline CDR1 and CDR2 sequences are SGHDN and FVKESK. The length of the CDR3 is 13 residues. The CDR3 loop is CASRKGEGTEAFF. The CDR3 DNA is TGTGCCAGCAGAAAAGGAGAGGGCACTGAAGCTTTCTTT. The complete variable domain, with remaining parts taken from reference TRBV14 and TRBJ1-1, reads EAGVTQFPSHSVIEKGQTVTLRCDPISGHDNLYWYRRVMGKEIKFLLHFVKESKQDESGMPNNRFLAERTGGTYSTLKVQPAELEDSGVYFCASRKGEGTEAFFGQGTRLTVV.

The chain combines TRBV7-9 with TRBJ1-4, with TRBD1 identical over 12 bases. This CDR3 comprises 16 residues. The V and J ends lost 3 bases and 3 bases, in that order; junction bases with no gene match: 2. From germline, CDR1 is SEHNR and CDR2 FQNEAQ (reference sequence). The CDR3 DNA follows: TGTGCCAGCAGCTTGGGACAGGGGGCTTCTAATGAAAAACTGTTTTTT. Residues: CASSLGQGASNEKLFF.

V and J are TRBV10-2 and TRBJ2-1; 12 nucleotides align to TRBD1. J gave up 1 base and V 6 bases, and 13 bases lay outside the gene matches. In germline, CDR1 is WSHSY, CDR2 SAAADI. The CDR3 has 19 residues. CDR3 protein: CASRVGTGGIHLSYNEQFF. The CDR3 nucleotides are TGCGCCAGCAGAGTTGGGACAGGGGGCATCCACCTTTCCTACAATGAGCAGTTCTTC.

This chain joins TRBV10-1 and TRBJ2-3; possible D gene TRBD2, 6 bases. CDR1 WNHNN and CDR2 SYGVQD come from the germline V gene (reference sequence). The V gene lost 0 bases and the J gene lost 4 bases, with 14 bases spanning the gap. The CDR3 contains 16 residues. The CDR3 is CASSESRREVPDTQYF. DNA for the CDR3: TGCGCCAGCAGTGAGTCACGCAGGGAGGTTCCAGATACGCAGTATTTT.

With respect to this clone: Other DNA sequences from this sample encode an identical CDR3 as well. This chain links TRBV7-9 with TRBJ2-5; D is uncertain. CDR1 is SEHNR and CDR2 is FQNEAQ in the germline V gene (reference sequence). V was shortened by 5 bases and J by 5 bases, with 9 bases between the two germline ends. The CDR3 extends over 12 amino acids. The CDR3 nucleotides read TGTGCCAGCAGCCCTTCCGGGGAGACCCAGTACTTC. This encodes CASSPSGETQYF.

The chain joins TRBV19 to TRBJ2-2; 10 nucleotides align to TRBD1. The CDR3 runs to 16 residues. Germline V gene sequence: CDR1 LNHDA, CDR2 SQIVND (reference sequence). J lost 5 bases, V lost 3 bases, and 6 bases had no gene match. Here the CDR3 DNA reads TGTGCCAGTAGTATTGCGACAGGGGGCAAGACCGGGGAGCTGTTTTTT. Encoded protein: CASSIATGGKTGELFF. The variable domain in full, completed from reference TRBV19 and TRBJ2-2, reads DGGITQSPKYLFRKEGQNVTLSCEQNLNHDAMYWYRQDPGQGLRLIYYSQIVNDFQKGDIAEGYSVSREKKESFPLTVTSAQKNPTAFYLCASSIATGGKTGELFFGEGSRLTVL.

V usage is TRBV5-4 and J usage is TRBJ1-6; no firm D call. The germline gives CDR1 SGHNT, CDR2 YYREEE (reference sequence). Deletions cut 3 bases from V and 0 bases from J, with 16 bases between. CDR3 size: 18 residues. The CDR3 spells CASSSIFLRSSYNSPLHF. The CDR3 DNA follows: TGTGCCAGCAGCTCCATCTTTCTCAGAAGCTCCTATAATTCACCCCTCCACTTT.

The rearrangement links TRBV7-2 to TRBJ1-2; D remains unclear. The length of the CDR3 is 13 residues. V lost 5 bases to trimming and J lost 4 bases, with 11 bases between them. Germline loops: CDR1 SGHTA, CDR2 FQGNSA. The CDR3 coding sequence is TGTGCCAGCAGCCCCCGGGGTTTCTATGGCTACACCTTC. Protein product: CASSPRGFYGYTF.

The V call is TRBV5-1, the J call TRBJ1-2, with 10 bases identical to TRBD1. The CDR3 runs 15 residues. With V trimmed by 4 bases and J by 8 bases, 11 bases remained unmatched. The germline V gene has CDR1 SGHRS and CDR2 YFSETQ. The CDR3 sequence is CASSDPGTGEGGYTF. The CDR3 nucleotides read TGCGCCAGCAGCGATCCCGGGACAGGGGAAGGGGGCTACACCTTC.

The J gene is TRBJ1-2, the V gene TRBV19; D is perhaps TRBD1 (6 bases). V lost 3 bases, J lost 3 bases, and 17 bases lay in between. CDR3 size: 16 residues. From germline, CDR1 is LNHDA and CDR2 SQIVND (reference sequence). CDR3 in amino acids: CASSIGGRLSDYGYTF. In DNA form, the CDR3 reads TGTGCCAGTAGTATTGGGGGCAGGCTCTCTGACTATGGCTACACCTTC.

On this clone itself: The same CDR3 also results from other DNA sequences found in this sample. The DNA for the CDR3 is TGCGCCAGCAGCTTGGCCGGGGGCCAAGAGACCCAGTACTTC. It codes for CASSLAGGQETQYF. The chain carries TRBV5-1 and TRBJ2-5; possible D gene TRBD2, 6 bases. Trimming shortened V by 0 bases and J by 1 base, and 7 bases separated the two germline ends. The CDR3 is 14 amino acids. CDR1 is SGHRS and CDR2 is YFSETQ in the germline V gene.

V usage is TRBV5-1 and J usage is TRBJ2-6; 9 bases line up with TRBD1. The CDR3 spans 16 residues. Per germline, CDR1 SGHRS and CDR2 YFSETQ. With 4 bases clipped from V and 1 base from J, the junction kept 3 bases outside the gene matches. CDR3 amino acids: CASSGTGWSGANVLTF. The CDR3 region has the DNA TGCGCCAGCAGCGGGACAGGGTGGTCTGGGGCCAACGTCCTGACTTTC.

The CDR3 nucleotides read TGTGCCAGCAGCCCCCACGGGGTCCACTCTGGGGCCAACGTCCTGACTTTC. It translates to CASSPHGVHSGANVLTF. This chain connects TRBV28 to TRBJ2-6; possibly TRBD2 for D (5 bases). Per the germline V gene, CDR1 is MDHEN and CDR2 is SYDVKM. The V gene lost 6 bases and the J gene lost 0 bases, with 15 bases spanning the gap. The CDR3 length is 17 residues.

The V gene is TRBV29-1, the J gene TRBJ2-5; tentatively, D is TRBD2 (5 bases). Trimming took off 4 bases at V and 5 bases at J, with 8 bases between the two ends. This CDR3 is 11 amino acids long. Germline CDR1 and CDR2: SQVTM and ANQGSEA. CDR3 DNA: TGCAGCGTTGGGCGAGGGGAGACCCAGTACTTC. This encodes CSVGRGETQYF.